A selection of T cell receptor beta chains follows, all from one sample in a study of molecular identifiers for immune sequencing clone quantification. TCRdb independently ran MiXCR on the PCR reads; one entry per CDR3 protein. The sample has around 300,000 distinct CDR3 sequences, roughly a quarter seen once. The material sequenced was naive CD8+ T cells from blood, with Jurkat cell RNA spiked in. All receptors derive from a human donor in good health. Some libraries in this study had Jurkat cell RNA spiked in. The CDR3 runs from the conserved cysteine through the conserved F or W. The order of the fields is J gene, clone size, V gene, D gene, CDR3 DNA, CDR3 protein. D genes are given only for firm matches. Clone size is not always given. Where it is, it says once, few, many or a class for expanded clones.

TRBJ1-6 few TRBV24-1 - TGTGCCACTACCGGACAGTCGGGTTCACCCCTCCACTTT CATTGQSGSPLHF
TRBJ2-1 many TRBV4-3 - TGCGCCAGCAGCCAAAATTTTGCAGGGTCAAATGAGCAGTTCTTC CASSQNFAGSNEQFF
TRBJ2-2 many TRBV30 - TGTGCCTGGAATTGGGGTACGAACACCGGGGAGCTGTTTTTT CAWNWGTNTGELFF
TRBJ1-2 - TRBV27 - TGTGCCAGCAGTTTGGACAGCCTTATTAACTATGGCTACACCTTC CASSLDSLINYGYTF
TRBJ2-3 - TRBV28 TRBD2 TGTGCCAGCAGTTTAGTCGGGTACAGCGGGGGTATCGCAGATACGCAGTATTTT CASSLVGYSGGIADTQYF
TRBJ1-5 many TRBV6-5 - TGTGCCAGCAGTTACTCGCCCGGCGAGCCCCAGCATTTT CASSYSPGEPQHF
TRBJ1-5 many TRBV28 TRBD1 TGTGCCAGCAGTCCCACAGGGGGCCGAAGCAATCAGCCCCAGCATTTT CASSPTGGRSNQPQHF
TRBJ2-3 - TRBV7-9 - TGTGCCCGCCGCCCTAGGCCAGATACGCAGTATTTT CARRPRPDTQYF
TRBJ1-1 many TRBV7-9 - TGTGCCAGCAGCCTAACACCGCAGGGGTACGACACTGAAGCTTTCTTT CASSLTPQGYDTEAFF
TRBJ2-3 - TRBV4-1 TRBD2 TGCGCCAGCAGCCAAGTGGTCCATACTAGCGGGGCCATCGGCTACATCACAGATACGCAGTATTTT CASSQVVHTSGAIGYITDTQYF
TRBJ2-7 many TRBV7-2 TRBD1 TGTGCCAGCAGCTTAGGCTTCGGGACAGGGGCCTACGAGCAGTACTTC CASSLGFGTGAYEQYF
TRBJ2-3 many TRBV30 - TGTGCCTGGGACCGAGGACAGAGCACAGATACGCAGTATTTT CAWDRGQSTDTQYF
TRBJ2-7 many TRBV2 - TGTGCCAGCAGTGAAGGTCCGGGCCGTTACGAGCAGTACTTC CASSEGPGRYEQYF
TRBJ2-3 many TRBV5-1 TRBD2 TGCGCCAGCAGCTTGGGCCTAGCGGGGGACCATGGCGCAGATACGCAGTATTTT CASSLGLAGDHGADTQYF
TRBJ1-1 - TRBV5-6 - TGTGCCAGCAGCTTGAGTTATACGGGCTTGTACTCTGAAGCTTTCTTT CASSLSYTGLYSEAFF
TRBJ2-1 few TRBV29-1 - TGCAGCGTTGAAGATCTGGGCTGGGTGGGGAGCTCCTACAATGAGCAGTTCTTC CSVEDLGWVGSSYNEQFF
TRBJ2-2 few TRBV19 TRBD1 TGTGCCAGTAGTATGTACAGGGGAAACACCGGGGAGCTGTTTTTT CASSMYRGNTGELFF
TRBJ2-5 - TRBV7-9 - TGTGCCAGCAGCTCCCGACAAGAGACCCAGTACTTC CASSSRQETQYF
TRBJ2-3 few TRBV11-3 - TGTGCCAGCAGCCTCTCACAGGGCGGTACTAGGGATACGCAGTATTTT CASSLSQGGTRDTQYF
TRBJ1-1 few TRBV14 TRBD1 TGTGCCAGCAGCCAAGATCTACCGGGACAGCCGAACACTGAAGCTTTCTTT CASSQDLPGQPNTEAFF
TRBJ2-7 many TRBV29-1 - TGCAGCGTTGTGGGGTCCGGCGAGCAGTACTTC CSVVGSGEQYF
TRBJ2-3 - TRBV24-1 - TGTGCCACCAGTGACCCAGGGGAGTTCCCCACAGATACGCAGTATTTT CATSDPGEFPTDTQYF